A single TCR beta chain is shown here with its context. This sample was included in a study of control samples from healthy donors and cancer patients. Generated by immunoSEQ multiplex PCR, the TCRdb table keeps only in-frame clones and is missing some. Among about 150,000 clones listed, 91% were seen once. The source material was blood. This receptor was identified in a man aged 25 to 45 in good health.

The CDR3 loop is CASSADGYNEQFF. The CDR3 region has the DNA TGTGCCAGTAGTGCGGACGGCTACAATGAGCAGTTCTTC. The chain employs TRBV19 and TRBJ2-1, with unresolved D. The V end was cut by 5 bases, the J end by 3 bases, with 8 bases between. The CDR3 spans 13 residues. Germline V gives CDR1 LNHDA, CDR2 SQIVND (reference sequence).